The TCR beta chain described here comes from a study of neurological immune-mediated disorders (dated by TCRdb to between 2018 and 2020). Study-wide context: Among the roughly 34 multiple sclerosis patients, relapsing-remitting MS accounted for some 30 and secondary progressive MS accounted for 3. The cohort included 60 to 75 subjects: approximately 14 with HAM/TSP, some 35 with multiple sclerosis, and 20 healthy controls. The 90 to 110 TCR-beta libraries included longitudinal samples, technical triplicates and paired sorted CD4+ and CD8+ T-cell subsets alongside PBMC samples. Peripheral blood TCR-beta repertoires from patients with HTLV-I-associated myelopathy (HAM/TSP), patients with multiple sclerosis, and healthy controls were compared in the study using UMI-based sequencing.

V and J lose 0 bases and 11 bases, and a span of 13 bases separates them. Reading the germline V gene gives CDR1 LGHNA and CDR2 YSLEER. The CDR3 spans 13 residues, from the cysteine through the phenylalanine. Only the CDR3 DNA is retained, 39 bases long and in frame from the first base. General study outcomes and caveats: No identical CDR3 amino acid sequences were found to be shared among expanded clones across subjects, suggesting that TCR-beta repertoires were private in all groups. The MS cluster was not associated with any clinical or MRI features, and the authors stated that larger cohorts are needed. In a phylogenetic analysis, the repertoires of 18 out of 34 MS patients fell into a single cluster of related CDR3 sequences, pointing to a possible signature at the repertoire level. TCR clonal expansion was highest in HAM/TSP patients and lowest in MS patients, with MS patients falling below even healthy controls.

cDNA was synthesized by template-switch 5'RACE using a primer with a 10-nucleotide random unique molecular identifier that tagged each TCR transcript. Each sequencing run produced over 200 million TCR-beta sequences covering 15-18 subjects. The RNeasy kit was used for extraction of total RNA. The KAPA Real-time Library Amplification kit was used to amplify TCR-beta VDJ regions with primers targeting the TCR constant region and the 5'RACE anchor. Sample indexes and Illumina adaptors were added in a first PCR, after which library yield was increased in a second PCR. After purification with Ampure beads, the TCR product of roughly 650 bp was size-selected on a 2% E-gel SizeSelection system. Library quality was checked on a Bioanalyzer, concentration was measured with Qubit, and libraries were quantified with the Kapa Library Quantification kit before pooling. An Illumina HiSeq 2500 was used to sequence the libraries paired-end at 2 x 150 bp. To increase sequence diversity, roughly 24-31% phiX was spiked into each library pool. As for how the authors treated the data: The quality-filtered reads were processed with the UMI-based MiGEC pipeline, whose error correction step removed more than 80% of the raw TCR sequences. IMGT germline references were used for aligning VDJ genes, and each clonotype was defined as a unique CDR3 amino acid sequence together with its V-J genes. Clonal expansion, Shannon diversity and CDR3 relatedness (CalcPairwiseDistances, ClusterSamples) were evaluated with VDJtools, and phylogenetic trees were built with CLCbio workbench. A clone was classed as expanded if it had 8 or more unique UMIs, a cutoff based on coefficient-of-variation modelling across technical triplicates. Starting from the raw public reads, TCRdb applied fastp trimming at Q25, assembled clones with MiXCR and retained in-frame beta chains. All rows with the same CDR3 protein become a single entry with the most common DNA and genes. The V and J calls and clone size come from TCRdb's table, not from the authors' own analysis. The sample table lists 120,000 or so distinct CDR3 sequences, about 3.4% of them with a count of one. About 1.2% of the sample goes to the ten largest clones.

For unsorted PBMC libraries, 2 million PBMCs were used after storage in RNAlater at -80 degrees C until RNA extraction. The multiple sclerosis patients were enrolled in a US clinical protocol that evaluated disease progression with magnetic resonance imaging. Peripheral blood was subjected to Ficoll-Hypaque density gradient centrifugation to isolate PBMCs, which were then cryopreserved in liquid nitrogen. This clonotype has at least ten counts. Its antigen specificity is not known. Within one base of it there is no much larger clone, and no base qualities were kept. Sample: PBMCs. This receptor chain uses TRBV4-3 and TRBJ1-1, and perhaps TRBD1 as D gene, on 5 matching bases. The TCR comes from a woman in her thirties with multiple sclerosis. The CDR3 reads as follows: CASSQDEYRRAFF. The DNA reads TGCGCCAGCAGCCAAGACGAATACAGGAGGGCTTTCTTT.